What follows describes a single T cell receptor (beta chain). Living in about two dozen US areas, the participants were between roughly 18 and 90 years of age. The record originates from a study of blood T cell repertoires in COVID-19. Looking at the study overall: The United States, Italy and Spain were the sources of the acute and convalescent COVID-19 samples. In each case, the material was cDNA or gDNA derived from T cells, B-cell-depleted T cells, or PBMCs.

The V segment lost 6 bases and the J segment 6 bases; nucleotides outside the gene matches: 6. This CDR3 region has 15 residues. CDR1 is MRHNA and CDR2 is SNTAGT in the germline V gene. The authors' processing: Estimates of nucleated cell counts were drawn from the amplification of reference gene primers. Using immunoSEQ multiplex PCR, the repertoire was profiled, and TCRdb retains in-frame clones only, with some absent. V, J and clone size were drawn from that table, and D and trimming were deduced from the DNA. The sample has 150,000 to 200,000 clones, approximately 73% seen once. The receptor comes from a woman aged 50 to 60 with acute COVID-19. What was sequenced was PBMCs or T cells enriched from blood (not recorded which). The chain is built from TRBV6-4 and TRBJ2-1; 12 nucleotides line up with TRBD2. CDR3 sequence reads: CASRPLAGGLNEQFF. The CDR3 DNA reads TGTGCCAGCAGACCCCTAGCGGGGGGGCTCAATGAGCAGTTCTTC.